The 16 T cell receptor beta chains below were found in one sample sequenced in a study of tumor and adjacent non-tumor tissue in lung cancer. Three rounds of nested PCR, following a modified ARM-PCR protocol, produced the TCRbeta library. Each CDR3 protein gets one entry after TCRdb re-called the multiplex PCR reads with MiXCR. The data contain 78,000 or so distinct CDR3 sequences, over 75% of them seen just once; the ten biggest clones take up roughly 15%. No cell sorting was done before RNA was extracted from the tissue. The sample taken for sequencing was lung tumor tissue. These receptors originate from a woman between 45 and 65 years old with non-small cell lung cancer.

In its sample, this clonotype was seen once. The junction departs from the called germline gene at one end, perhaps through a read error. The chain employs TRBV11-2 and TRBJ1-1; D call uncertain. CDR1 and CDR2 (germline): SGHAT, FQNNGV. The length of the CDR3 is 12 residues. The CDR3 DNA reads as TGTGGCAGCAGCCTAAGACACAATGAAACTTTCTTT. Its protein is CGSSLRHNETFF. The full variable domain, its missing parts supplied by reference TRBV11-2 and TRBJ1-1, is EAGVAQSPRYKIIEKRQSVAFWCNPISGHATLYWYQQILGQGPKLLIQFQNNGVVDDSQLPKDRFSAERLKGVDSTLKIQPAKLEDSAVYLCGSSLRHNETFFGQGTRLTVV.

This clonotype showed up just a few times. In this CDR3 the conserved last residue, phenylalanine or tryptophan, is missing, so a read error is likely. The J gene is TRBJ2-1, the V gene TRBV29-1; D is possibly TRBD2 (5 bases). The CDR3 has 14 residues. CDR1 and CDR2 from the germline V gene are SQVTM and ANQGSEA. The CDR3 loop reads CSARRPSSCNEQFL. CDR3 DNA sequence: TGCAGCGCCCGTAGACCTAGCTCCTGCAATGAGCAGTTCTTA.

This clonotype ranks as medium-sized. V is TRBV10-3 and J is TRBJ2-1; 15 bases are shared with TRBD2. This CDR3 is built from 20 residues. CDR1 ENHRY and CDR2 SYGVKD come from the germline V gene. The J segment lost 1 base and the V segment lost 3 bases, leaving 10 bases of the junction unmatched. DNA for the CDR3: TGTGCCATCAGTGAACCCCCGGGACTAGCGGGAGGAGGGTCCTACAATGAGCAGTTCTTC. As protein: CAISEPPGLAGGGSYNEQFF.

Of note for this clonotype: The junction departs from the called germline gene at one end, perhaps through a read error. The CDR3 region has the DNA TGCAGCGTCGATAAGGAGACTAGCGGGATAGATGAGCACTTCTTC. Its translation: CSVDKETSGIDEHFF. The rearrangement joins TRBV29-1 to TRBJ2-1, with 11 positions matching TRBD2. The CDR3 has 15 amino acids. From germline, CDR1 is SQVTM and CDR2 ANQGSEA.

With regard to this clonotype: Since the CDR3 does not end with the conserved phenylalanine or tryptophan, this likely comes from a read error. The rearrangement links TRBV29-1 to TRBJ1-1; D not resolved. Trimming cost V 5 bases and J 0 bases, with 10 bases left between them. The CDR3 spans 13 residues. Germline CDR1 is SQVTM and CDR2 is ANQGSEA. The CDR3 is CSVNHSMNTEAFV. The DNA for the CDR3 is TGCAGCGTTAATCACAGCATGAACACTGAAGCTTTCGTT.

This chain uses TRBV10-3 with TRBJ2-2; TRBD2 matches 8 bases. Germline loops: CDR1 ENHRY, CDR2 SYGVKD. The V gene end was trimmed by 0 bases and the J gene end by 4 bases; junction bases not matched to a gene: 10. The CDR3 spans 18 residues. CDR3 sequence: CAISESMGGRITTGELFF. For the CDR3, the DNA is TGTGCCATCAGTGAGTCGATGGGCGGGAGGATCACCACCGGGGAGCTGTTTTTT.

V and J are TRBV7-2 and TRBJ1-1; D ambiguous. Germline assignment: CDR1 SGHTA and CDR2 FQGNSA. V dropped 7 bases and J dropped 1 base, with 10 bases sitting between them. This CDR3 is built from 13 residues. CDR3 sequence (DNA): TGTGCCAGCAAACAGATAGAGAACACTGAAGCTTTCTTT. The encoded protein is CASKQIENTEAFF.

Comments on this clonotype: One end of the junction varies from germline; a read error may be responsible. The V call is TRBV12-5, the J call TRBJ2-3; 9 bases are shared with TRBD1. The CDR3 is 14 amino acids. Germline V CDR1 and CDR2: LGHNT, FRNRAP. CDR3 protein: CANGKTGGSDTQYF. The CDR3, as DNA: TGTGCTAATGGAAAGACAGGGGGTTCAGATACGCAGTACTTT. The variable domain in full, completed from reference TRBV12-5 and TRBJ2-3, reads DARVTQTPRHKVTEMGQEVTMRCQPILGHNTVFWYRQTMMQGLELLAYFRNRAPLDDSGMPKDRFSAEMPDATLATLKIQPSEPRDSAVYFCANGKTGGSDTQYFGPGTRLTVL.

The chain carries TRBV28 and TRBJ2-7; D possibly corresponds to TRBD2 (5 bases). The CDR3 extends over 15 amino acids. From germline, CDR1 is MDHEN and CDR2 SYDVKM. Between the trimmed V and J ends, which lost 3 bases and 0 bases, there was a span of 12 bases. The CDR3 DNA is TGTGCCAGCAGTTTGATTGGCGGGTACTCCTACGAGCAGTACTTC. It is translated as CASSLIGGYSYEQYF.

To note about this clonotype: The junction does not match germline at one end; this may be a read error. The chain joins TRBV4-2 to TRBJ1-5; 7 positions agree with TRBD1. Per germline, CDR1 LGHNA and CDR2 YNFKEQ. This CDR3 is built from 15 residues. CDR3 protein: CTSSRSIGGGQPHHF. The CDR3 region has the DNA TGTACCAGCAGCCGATCTATAGGGGGCGGTCAGCCCCATCATTTT.

This clonotype was seen at least ten times. The chain is built from TRBV4-1 and TRBJ1-2, with D uncertain. The V and J ends lost 6 bases and 8 bases respectively, with 16 bases between them. CDR1 and CDR2 from the germline V gene are MGHRA and YSYEKL. CDR3 length: 13 residues. The CDR3 reads CASREASSSGYTF. CDR3 bases: TGCGCCAGCAGAGAGGCTAGTTCGAGCGGCTACACCTTC.

This clonotype was picked up a small number of times. It may be a read error: a sequence one base away is much more abundant. The chain recombines TRBV29-1 with TRBJ2-3; TRBD1 aligns across 9 bases. CDR3 length: 14 residues. Looked up from germline, CDR1 is SQVTM and CDR2 is ANQGSEA. Unmatched junction bases numbered 7, after V lost 6 bases and J lost 3 bases. The CDR3 loop is CSVSGTGMTDTQYF. The CDR3 DNA sequence: TGCAGCGTGTCCGGGACAGGGATGACAGATACGCAGTATTTT.

There are a few counts of this clonotype. The junction and the germline gene differ at one end; a read error may be behind it. The chain is built from TRBV20-1 and TRBJ1-5, with TRBD1 identical over 7 bases. The V gene's germline CDR1 is DFQATT and CDR2 SNEGSKA (reference sequence). The CDR3 is 14 amino acids. The CDR3, as DNA: TGTAGTGCTAGAGATGAGACAGGGAATCAGCCCCAGCATTTT. Protein sequence: CSARDETGNQPQHF.

This clonotype was recorded at least ten times. This chain links TRBV20-1 with TRBJ2-7; a weak D match, TRBD1 (6 bases). The germline CDR1 and CDR2 sequences are DFQATT and SNEGSKA (reference sequence). CDR3 length equals 18 residues. The V end was cut by 1 base, the J end by 2 bases, with 24 bases between. The CDR3 sequence: CSARGEVGIRGVTYEQYF. The CDR3 nucleotides read TGCAGTGCTAGAGGGGAAGTGGGGATCAGGGGTGTAACCTACGAGCAGTACTTC.

This clonotype was detected once. V usage is TRBV20-1 and J usage is TRBJ2-3; D ambiguous. CDR1 DFQATT and CDR2 SNEGSKA come from the germline V gene (reference sequence). This CDR3 region has 15 residues. Deletions cut 6 bases from V and 2 bases from J, with 18 bases between. Written as DNA, the CDR3 is TGCAGTGCCCGGAACCCAACCTTTACCACAGATACGCAGTATTTT. Protein product: CSARNPTFTTDTQYF.

For this clonotype: One end of the junction fails to match germline, which may point to a read error. The rearrangement uses TRBV20-1 and TRBJ2-1; D may match TRBD1 or TRBD2 (5 bases each). Germline values: CDR1 DFQATT, CDR2 SNEGSKA (reference sequence). The CDR3 extends over 14 amino acids. The CDR3 region is CSARISGRPWEQSF. The CDR3 DNA follows: TGCAGTGCTAGGATCTCGGGACGGCCATGGGAGCAGTCCTTC.